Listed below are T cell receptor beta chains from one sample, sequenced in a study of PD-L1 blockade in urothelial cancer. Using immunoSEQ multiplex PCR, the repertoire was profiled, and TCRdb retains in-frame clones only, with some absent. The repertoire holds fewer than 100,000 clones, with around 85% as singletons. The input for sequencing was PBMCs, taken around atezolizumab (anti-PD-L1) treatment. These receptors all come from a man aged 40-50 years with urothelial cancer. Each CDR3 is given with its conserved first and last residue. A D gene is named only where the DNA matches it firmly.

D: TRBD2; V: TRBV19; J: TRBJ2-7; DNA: TGTGCCACTCGACTAGCGGGAATCCGGGGGGAGCAGTACTTC; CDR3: CATRLAGIRGEQYF
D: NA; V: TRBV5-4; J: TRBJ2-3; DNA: TGTGCCAGCAGCACCCCCGGGGTTACAGATACGCAGTATTTT; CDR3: CASSTPGVTDTQYF
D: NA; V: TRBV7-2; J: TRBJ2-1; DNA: TGTGCCAGCAGCCCAGGAGGTAGCGATGAGCAGTTCTTC; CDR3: CASSPGGSDEQFF
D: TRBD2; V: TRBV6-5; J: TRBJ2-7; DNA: TGTGCCAGCAGTTACTCGAGCTCTAGCGGGAGATACGAGCAGTACTTC; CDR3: CASSYSSSSGRYEQYF
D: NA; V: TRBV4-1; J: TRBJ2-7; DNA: TGCGCCAGCAGCCTATTCGGACTCCCCTCCTACGAGCAGTACTTC; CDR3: CASSLFGLPSYEQYF
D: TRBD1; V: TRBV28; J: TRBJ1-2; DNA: TGTGCCAGCAGTTTCGGGACAGACACTCCTTTGGCGGCCCTCTATGGCTACACCTTC; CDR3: CASSFGTDTPLAALYGYTF
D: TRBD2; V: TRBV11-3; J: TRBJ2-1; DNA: TGTGCCAGCAGGAGGGGGACTAGCGGGAGCCCCCACCATGAGCAGTTCTTC; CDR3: CASRRGTSGSPHHEQFF
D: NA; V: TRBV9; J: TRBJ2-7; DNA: TGTGCCAGCAGCGTGAAGCCGGCGGCCGAGCAGTACTTC; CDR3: CASSVKPAAEQYF
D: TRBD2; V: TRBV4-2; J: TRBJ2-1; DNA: TGTGCCAGCAGCCAAGATTTGGCTAGCGGGAGCTATGAGCAGTTCTTC; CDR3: CASSQDLASGSYEQFF
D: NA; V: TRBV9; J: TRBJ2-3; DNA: TGTGCCAGCAGCGTAGATTATAGTACGCAGTATTTT; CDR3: CASSVDYSTQYF
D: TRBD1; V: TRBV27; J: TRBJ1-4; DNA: TGTGCCAGCAGTTTCGGACAGGTCCCTAATGAAAAACTGTTTTTT; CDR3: CASSFGQVPNEKLFF
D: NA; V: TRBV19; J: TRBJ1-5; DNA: TGTGCCAGTAGTACTAGCGGGGGGAATCAGCCCCAGCATTTT; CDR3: CASSTSGGNQPQHF
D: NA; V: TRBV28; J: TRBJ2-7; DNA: TGTGCCAGCAGTCAGGGTAGAGTGCAGTACTTC; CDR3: CASSQGRVQYF
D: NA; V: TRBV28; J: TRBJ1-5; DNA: TGTGCCGGAAATCGACGGGGGGCTGGCAATCAGCCCCAGCATTTT; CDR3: CAGNRRGAGNQPQHF